A single sample is the source of the 8 T cell receptor beta chains below, sequenced in a study of shared clonotypes between healthy human individuals. This table comes from immunoSEQ multiplex PCR, and its TCRdb copy is limited to in-frame clones, with some not included. The sample has hundreds of thousands of clones; about 98% are singletons. Naive CD8 cells were CD45RO-negative, positively selected for CCR7, excluding terminally differentiated effector memory CD45RA+ cells. The sequenced sample consisted of naive CD8+ T cells sorted from blood. These receptor sequences come from a man between 25 and 39 years old in good health.

The chain joins TRBV7-9 to TRBJ1-1; 9 nucleotides line up with TRBD1. V trimming: 5 bases; J trimming: 2 bases; junction bases outside the gene matches: 6. Per the germline V gene, CDR1 is SEHNR and CDR2 is FQNEAQ (reference sequence). This CDR3 comprises 15 residues. The CDR3 here is CASSGPDRGNTEAFF. In nucleotides, the CDR3 is TGTGCCAGCAGCGGCCCGGACAGGGGAAACACTGAAGCTTTCTTT.

The rearrangement links TRBV7-9 to TRBJ1-1; 10 bases line up with TRBD1. Trimming cost V 4 bases and J 3 bases; bases outside gene matches: 8. Germline CDR1 SEHNR, CDR2 FQNEAQ (reference sequence). This CDR3 is built from 16 residues. Here the CDR3 DNA reads TGTGCCAGCAGCTCGGGAAGGACAGGGGGTTACACTGAAGCTTTCTTT. As protein: CASSSGRTGGYTEAFF.

This chain connects TRBV7-9 to TRBJ2-5; D is perhaps TRBD1 (7 bases). The V gene lost 2 bases and the J gene lost 4 bases, with 17 bases spanning the gap. Germline CDR1 SEHNR, CDR2 FQNEAQ (reference sequence). The CDR3 has 16 amino acids. This chain's CDR3 is CASSLLAGGLGETQYF. The CDR3 DNA reads as TGTGCCAGCAGCTTATTGGCAGGGGGACTCGGAGAGACCCAGTACTTC.

The chain uses TRBV11-2 and TRBJ1-4, with D maybe TRBD1 (5 bases). CDR3 length: 14 amino acids. Trimming took 6 bases from V and 7 from J, leaving 15 bases between them. Germline CDR1 is SGHAT and CDR2 is FQNNGV. CDR3 bases: TGTGCCAGCAGTTCGACAGAGTCAGGTGAAAAACTGTTTTTT. Residues: CASSSTESGEKLFF.

This chain connects TRBV7-9 to TRBJ2-5; 8 bases line up with TRBD2. V lost 5 bases, J lost 4 bases, and 3 bases stayed unmatched. CDR1 is SEHNR and CDR2 is FQNEAQ in the germline V gene (reference sequence). This CDR3 contains 13 residues. CDR3 in amino acids: CASSAAGGETQYF. The CDR3 DNA follows: TGTGCCAGCAGCGCCGCGGGAGGAGAGACCCAGTACTTC.

The chain carries TRBV15 and TRBJ2-1, with 9 positions matching TRBD1. The CDR3 is 15 residues long. Trimming removed 3 bases from V and 6 bases from J; junction bases left unmatched: 6. Germline assignment: CDR1 LNHNV and CDR2 YYDKDF (reference sequence). CDR3 bases: TGTGCCACCAGCAGCCGGGACAGGGTTTCCAATGAGCAGTTCTTC. It translates to CATSSRDRVSNEQFF.

As for this clone: Other nucleotide sequences from this sample produce the same CDR3. The chain's CDR3 is CASRRTGGNQPQHF. The CDR3 bases are TGTGCCAGCAGACGGACAGGGGGCAATCAGCCCCAGCATTTT. The V call is TRBV6-5, the J call TRBJ1-5, with 9 positions matching TRBD1. This CDR3 comprises 14 residues. V trimming: 6 bases; J trimming: 2 bases; junction bases outside the gene matches: 2. Germline-derived CDR1 and CDR2 are MNHEY and SVGAGI.

This chain links TRBV4-1 with TRBJ1-3; D might be TRBD1 (6 bases). Germline V gives CDR1 MGHRA, CDR2 YSYEKL. The CDR3 extends over 16 amino acids. Trimming shortened V by 3 bases and J by 8 bases, and 20 bases separated the two germline ends. In DNA form, the CDR3 reads TGCGCCAGCAGCCACGAGACAGGATCCTCACAATACACCATATATTTT. Protein product: CASSHETGSSQYTIYF.